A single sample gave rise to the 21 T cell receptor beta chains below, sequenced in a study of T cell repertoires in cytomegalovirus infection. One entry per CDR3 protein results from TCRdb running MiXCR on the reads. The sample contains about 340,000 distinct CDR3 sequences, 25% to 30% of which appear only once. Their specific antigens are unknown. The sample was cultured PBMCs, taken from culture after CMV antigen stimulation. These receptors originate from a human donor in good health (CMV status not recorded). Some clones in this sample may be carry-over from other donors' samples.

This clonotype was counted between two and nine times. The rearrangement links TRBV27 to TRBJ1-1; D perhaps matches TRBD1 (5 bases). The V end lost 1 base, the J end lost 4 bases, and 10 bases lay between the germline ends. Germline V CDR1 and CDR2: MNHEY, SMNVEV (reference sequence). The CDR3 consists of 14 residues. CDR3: CASSLLGGGTEAFF. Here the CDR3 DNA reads TGTGCCAGCAGTTTATTGGGGGGAGGCACTGAAGCTTTCTTT.

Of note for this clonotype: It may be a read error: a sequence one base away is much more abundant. CDR3 amino acids: CASSLGPSGSTDTQYF. The DNA for the CDR3 is TGTGCCAGCAGCTTGGGGCCTAGCGGGAGCACAGATACGCAGTATTTT. The chain employs TRBV5-4 and TRBJ2-3; 8 bases line up with TRBD2. The CDR3 covers 16 residues. Per the germline V gene, CDR1 is SGHNT and CDR2 is YYREEE (reference sequence). J was trimmed by 0 bases and V by 0 bases; bases with no gene match: 3.

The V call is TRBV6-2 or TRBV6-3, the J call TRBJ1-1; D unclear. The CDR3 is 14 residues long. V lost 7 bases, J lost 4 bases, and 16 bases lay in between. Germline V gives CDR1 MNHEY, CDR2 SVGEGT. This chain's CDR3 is CASTQAMGRTEAFF. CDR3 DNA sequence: TGTGCCAGCACCCAAGCCATGGGTCGCACTGAAGCTTTCTTT.

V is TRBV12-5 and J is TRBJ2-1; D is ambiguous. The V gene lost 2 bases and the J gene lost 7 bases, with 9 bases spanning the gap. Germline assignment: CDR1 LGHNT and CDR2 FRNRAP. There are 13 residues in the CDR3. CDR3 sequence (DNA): TGTGCTAGTGGTTTGCAGCCCGGGAATGAGCAGTTCTTC. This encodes CASGLQPGNEQFF.

CDR3 protein: CASSLYVGGPGNTIYF. The CDR3 nucleotides read TGTGCCAGCAGTCTCTACGTAGGGGGGCCTGGAAACACCATATATTTT. This chain uses TRBV6-2 or TRBV6-3 with TRBJ1-3; TRBD1 is a possible D gene (6 bases). The germline V gene has CDR1 MNHEY and CDR2 SVGEGT. This CDR3 has 16 amino acids. The germline V and J ends were trimmed by 5 bases and 2 bases, with 16 bases remaining between them.

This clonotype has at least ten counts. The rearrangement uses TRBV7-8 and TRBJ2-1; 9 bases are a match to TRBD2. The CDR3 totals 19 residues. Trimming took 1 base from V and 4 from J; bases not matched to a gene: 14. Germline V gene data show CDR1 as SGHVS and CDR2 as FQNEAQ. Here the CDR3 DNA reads TGTGCCAGCAGCTTAGAGGCTAGCGGGGCCCTAGTGGATTACAATGAGCAGTTCTTC. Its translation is CASSLEASGALVDYNEQFF.

The CDR3: CASSRISSGVHEQFF. CDR3 nucleotide sequence: TGTGCCAGTAGTCGGATCTCGTCAGGGGTCCATGAGCAGTTCTTC. The chain recombines TRBV19 with TRBJ2-1; possible D gene TRBD1, 6 bases. Trimming pared 5 bases from V and 8 bases from J, leaving 19 bases between. Germline CDR1 reads LNHDA; CDR2 reads SQIVND (reference sequence). CDR3 size: 15 residues.

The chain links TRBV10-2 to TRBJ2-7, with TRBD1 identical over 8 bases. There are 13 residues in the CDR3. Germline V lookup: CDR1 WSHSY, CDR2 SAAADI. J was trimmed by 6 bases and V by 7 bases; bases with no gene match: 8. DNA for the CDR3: TGCGCCAGCACGGGACAGGCCTCAATCGAGCAGTACTTC. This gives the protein CASTGQASIEQYF.

The CDR3, as DNA: TGTGCCAGTACTCCGGACAGACTAAACACTGAAGCTTTCTTT. Protein sequence: CASTPDRLNTEAFF. This chain links TRBV19 with TRBJ1-1, with TRBD1 as a possible D gene (6 bases). Trimming removed 7 bases from V and 2 bases from J, with 14 bases in between. This CDR3 contains 14 residues. CDR1 and CDR2 (germline): LNHDA, SQIVND (reference sequence).

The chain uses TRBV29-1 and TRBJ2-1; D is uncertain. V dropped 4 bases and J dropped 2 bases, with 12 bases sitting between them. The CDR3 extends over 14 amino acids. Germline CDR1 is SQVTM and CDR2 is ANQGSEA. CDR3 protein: CSVARRAAYNEQFF. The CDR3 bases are TGCAGCGTTGCCCGAAGGGCAGCCTACAATGAGCAGTTCTTC.

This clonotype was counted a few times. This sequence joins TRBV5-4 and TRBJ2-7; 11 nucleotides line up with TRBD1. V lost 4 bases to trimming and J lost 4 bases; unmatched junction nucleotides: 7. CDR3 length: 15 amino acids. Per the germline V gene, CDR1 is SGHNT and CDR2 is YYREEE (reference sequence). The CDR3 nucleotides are TGTGCCAGCAGCCTAGCCGGGACAGGGGGATACGAGCAGTACTTC. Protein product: CASSLAGTGGYEQYF. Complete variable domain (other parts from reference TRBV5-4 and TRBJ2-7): ETGVTQSPTHLIKTRGQQVTLRCSSQSGHNTVSWYQQALGQGPQFIFQYYREEENGRGNFPPRFSGLQFPNYSSELNVNALELDDSALYLCASSLAGTGGYEQYFGPGTRLTVT.

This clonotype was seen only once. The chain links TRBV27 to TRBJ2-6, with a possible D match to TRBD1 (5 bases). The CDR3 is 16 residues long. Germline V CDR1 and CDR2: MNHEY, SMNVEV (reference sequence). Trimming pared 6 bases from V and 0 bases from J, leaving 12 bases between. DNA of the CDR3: TGTGCCAGCAGACCCAAGGGGATCTCTGGGGCCAACGTCCTGACTTTC. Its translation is CASRPKGISGANVLTF. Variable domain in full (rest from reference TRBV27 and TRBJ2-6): EAQVTQNPRYLITVTGKKLTVTCSQNMNHEYMSWYRQDPGLGLRQIYYSMNVEVTDKGDVPEGYKVSRKEKRNFPLILESPSPNQTSLYFCASRPKGISGANVLTFGAGSRLTVL.

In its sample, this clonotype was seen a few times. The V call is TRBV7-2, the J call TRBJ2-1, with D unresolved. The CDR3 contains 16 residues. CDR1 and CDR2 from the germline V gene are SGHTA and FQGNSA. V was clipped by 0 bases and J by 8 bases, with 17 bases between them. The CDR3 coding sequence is TGTGCCAGCAGCTTAGCGGGTCGAGTTTATTACGATGAGCAGTTCTTC. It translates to CASSLAGRVYYDEQFF.

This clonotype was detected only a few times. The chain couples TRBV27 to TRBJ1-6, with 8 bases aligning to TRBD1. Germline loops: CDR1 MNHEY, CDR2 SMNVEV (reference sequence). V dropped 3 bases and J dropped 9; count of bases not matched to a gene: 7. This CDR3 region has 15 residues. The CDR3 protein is CASSLGQGAGSPLHF. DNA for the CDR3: TGTGCCAGCAGTTTGGGGCAGGGGGCAGGTTCACCCCTCCACTTT.

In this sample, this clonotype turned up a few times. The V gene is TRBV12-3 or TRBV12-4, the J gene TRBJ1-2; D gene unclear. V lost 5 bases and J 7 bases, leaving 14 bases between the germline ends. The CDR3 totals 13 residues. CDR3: CASSPVLQVGYTF. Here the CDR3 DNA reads TGTGCCAGCAGTCCCGTCCTCCAGGTTGGCTACACCTTC.

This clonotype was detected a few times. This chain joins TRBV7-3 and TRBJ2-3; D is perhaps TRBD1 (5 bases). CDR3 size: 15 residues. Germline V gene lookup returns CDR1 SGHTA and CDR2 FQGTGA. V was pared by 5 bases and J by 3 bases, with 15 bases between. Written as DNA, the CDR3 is TGTGCCAGCAGCCAGACAGTTTTTCCGACAGATACGCAGTATTTT. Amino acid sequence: CASSQTVFPTDTQYF.

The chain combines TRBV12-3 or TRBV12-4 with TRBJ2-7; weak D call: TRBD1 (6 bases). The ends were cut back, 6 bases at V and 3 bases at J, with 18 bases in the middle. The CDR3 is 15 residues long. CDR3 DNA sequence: TGTGCCAGCAGCCCCCGGGACACCCGTCTCTACGAGCAGTACTTC. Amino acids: CASSPRDTRLYEQYF.

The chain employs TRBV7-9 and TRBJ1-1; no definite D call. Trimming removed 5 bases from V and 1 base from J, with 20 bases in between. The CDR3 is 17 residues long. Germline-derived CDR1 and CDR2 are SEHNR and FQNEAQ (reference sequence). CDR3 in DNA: TGTGCCAGCAGCCCCGTCGGGCGCGGACGGGGGAACACTGAAGCTTTCTTT. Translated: CASSPVGRGRGNTEAFF.

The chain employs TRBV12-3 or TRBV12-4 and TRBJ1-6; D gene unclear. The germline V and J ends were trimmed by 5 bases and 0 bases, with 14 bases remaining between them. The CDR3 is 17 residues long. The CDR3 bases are TGTGCCAGCAGTCCCACGACTGAGAGCTCCTATAATTCACCCCTCCACTTT. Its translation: CASSPTTESSYNSPLHF.

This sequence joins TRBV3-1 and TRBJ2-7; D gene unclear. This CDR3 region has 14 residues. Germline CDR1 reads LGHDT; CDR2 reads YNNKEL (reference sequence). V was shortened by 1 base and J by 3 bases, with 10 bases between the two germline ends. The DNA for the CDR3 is TGTGCCAGCAGCCAAGTAGGCGCTATCTACGAGCAGTACTTC. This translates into CASSQVGAIYEQYF.

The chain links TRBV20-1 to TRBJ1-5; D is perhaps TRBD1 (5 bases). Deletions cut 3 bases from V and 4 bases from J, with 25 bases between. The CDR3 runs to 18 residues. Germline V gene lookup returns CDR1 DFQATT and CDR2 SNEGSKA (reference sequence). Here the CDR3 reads CSASPWYGKNRGNQPQHF. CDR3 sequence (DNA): TGCAGTGCTAGCCCCTGGTATGGAAAGAATAGGGGTAATCAGCCCCAGCATTTT.